These 30 T cell receptor beta chains share one sample of origin, sequenced in a study of a mutant IDH1 vaccine in newly diagnosed glioma. The antigens for these receptors are not known. Sequencing used immunoSEQ multiplex PCR; TCRdb keeps in-frame clones, though not all of them. The sample has roughly 40,000 clones, roughly 85% seen once; the top ten hold approximately 1.7%. Described time point: week 5, during vaccination. A 20-mer mutant IDH1 peptide at 300 ug was injected subcutaneously with topical imiquimod. The source was PBMCs, collected from a glioma patient whose treatment included an IDH1 peptide vaccine. Receptors originate from a man in his forties with glioma.

The V gene is TRBV18, the J gene TRBJ1-3, with D maybe TRBD1 (6 bases). Germline CDR1 and CDR2: KGHSH and LQKENI. Trimming took 6 bases from V and 0 from J, leaving 12 bases between them. The CDR3 has 15 amino acids. The CDR3 reads CASSNREASGNTIYF. The DNA for the CDR3 is TGTGCCAGCTCGAACAGGGAAGCCTCTGGAAACACCATATATTTT.

CDR3 in amino acids: CAIGRRSRGTGELFF. DNA for the CDR3: TGTGCCATCGGCCGGCGGTCCAGAGGGACCGGGGAGCTGTTTTTT. J is TRBJ2-2 and V is TRBV10-3; perhaps TRBD2 as D (5 bases). CDR1 ENHRY and CDR2 SYGVKD come from the germline V gene. The CDR3 spans 15 residues. Trimming cost V 8 bases and J 5 bases, with 18 bases left between them.

This clone has more than one count but fewer than ten. The gene calls are TRBV4-1 and TRBJ1-1, with D possibly being TRBD1 (5 bases). The germline gives CDR1 MGHRA, CDR2 YSYEKL. With 8 bases removed from V and 3 bases from J, the gap between germline ends came to 31 bases. The length of the CDR3 is 19 residues. The CDR3 sequence: CASRETVKKRLGVDTEAFF. In nucleotides, the CDR3 is TGCGCCAGCCGCGAGACAGTCAAGAAAAGATTAGGGGTGGACACTGAAGCTTTCTTT.

This clone was seen once. The chain links TRBV28 to TRBJ1-2; a weak D match, TRBD1 (5 bases). Germline CDR1 and CDR2: MDHEN and SYDVKM. The CDR3 contains 13 residues. Trimming took 4 bases from V and 7 from J, leaving 13 bases between them. DNA of the CDR3: TGTGCCAGCAGTTCCGGACACCATCGTGGCTACACCTTC. It yields the protein CASSSGHHRGYTF.

This chain links TRBV29-1 with TRBJ2-3, with TRBD2 matching 9 bases. Losses at the gene ends were 6 bases for V and 4 bases for J; bases not matched to a gene: 11. The CDR3 contains 15 residues. The germline V gene has CDR1 SQVTM and CDR2 ANQGSEA. The CDR3 DNA reads as TGCAGCGTCGGAAGAGGGGCTAGCGGGGCAGATACGCAGTATTTT. It specifies CSVGRGASGADTQYF.

The chain joins TRBV27 to TRBJ2-1; D may be TRBD1 or TRBD2 (5 bases each). The V gene's germline CDR1 is MNHEY and CDR2 SMNVEV (reference sequence). There are 14 residues in the CDR3. V was clipped by 5 bases and J by 5 bases, with 13 bases between them. This CDR3 is CASSGEGTHNEQFF. The CDR3 DNA follows: TGTGCCAGCAGTGGTGAGGGGACCCACAATGAGCAGTTCTTC.

CDR3 DNA: TGTGCCAGCAGCTTACCGTCCCGGGACAGGGGGACCGGGGAGCTGTTTTTT. Amino acids: CASSLPSRDRGTGELFF. The J gene is TRBJ2-2, the V gene TRBV7-9, with 11 bases that match TRBD1. The germline V gene has CDR1 SEHNR and CDR2 FQNEAQ (reference sequence). This CDR3 region has 17 residues. The V segment lost 2 bases and the J segment 5 bases; nucleotides outside the gene matches: 7. The variable domain in full, completed from reference TRBV7-9 and TRBJ2-2, reads DTGVSQNPRHKITKRGQNVTFRCDPISEHNRLYWYRQTLGQGPEFLTYFQNEAQLEKSRLLSDRFSAERPKGSFSTLEIQRTEQGDSAMYLCASSLPSRDRGTGELFFGEGSRLTVL.

This clone was seen a handful of times. V is TRBV7-8 and J is TRBJ2-7; 7 positions match TRBD1. Germline CDR1 and CDR2: SGHVS and FQNEAQ. V was pared by 4 bases and J by 2 bases, with 5 bases of the junction left unmatched. The CDR3 length is 14 residues. CDR3 region: CASSSDQGAYEQYF. The CDR3 DNA follows: TGTGCCAGCAGCTCGGACCAGGGGGCCTACGAGCAGTACTTC.

The chain is built from TRBV5-6 and TRBJ2-1; D perhaps matches TRBD2 (5 bases). Trimming took 1 base from V and 5 from J, leaving 13 bases between them. There are 15 residues in the CDR3. CDR1 and CDR2 from the germline V gene are SGHDT and YYEEEE. This CDR3 reads CASSLYVQRNNEQFF. In nucleotides, the CDR3 is TGTGCCAGCAGCTTGTACGTCCAGCGGAACAATGAGCAGTTCTTC.

CDR3 sequence reads: CASSDEYTGYGYTF. The CDR3 bases are TGTGCCAGCAGTGACGAGTACACAGGCTATGGCTACACCTTC. This chain joins TRBV6-4 and TRBJ1-2; a possible D gene is TRBD1 (5 bases). This CDR3 spans 14 amino acids. V gave up 2 bases and J gave up 4 bases, with 11 bases separating them. Germline CDR1 reads MRHNA; CDR2 reads SNTAGT.

The chain employs TRBV27 and TRBJ1-4; no reliable D call. V lost 6 bases and J 4 bases, leaving 12 bases between the germline ends. Germline V CDR1 and CDR2: MNHEY, SMNVEV (reference sequence). The CDR3 totals 14 residues. The CDR3 loop is CASRLTQHNEKLFF. CDR3 coding DNA: TGTGCCAGCAGATTGACACAACATAATGAAAAACTGTTTTTT.

A remark on this clone: Relative to the germline gene, one junction end is altered; a read error may explain this. The chain has TRBV7-7 and TRBJ2-5; 10 nucleotides align to TRBD1. This CDR3 comprises 17 residues. CDR1 is SSHAT, CDR2 FNYEAQ, per germline (reference sequence). DNA for the CDR3: TGTGCTAGCAGCTCAAGACCGACAGGGGGCGTCCAAGAGACCCAGTACTTC. Protein: CASSSRPTGGVQETQYF.

The table lists this clone with a count of one. The chain links TRBV27 to TRBJ1-1; the D is unclear. CDR1 is MNHEY and CDR2 is SMNVEV in the germline V gene (reference sequence). CDR3 size: 15 residues. The V gene lost 1 base and the J gene lost 3 bases, with 12 bases spanning the gap. The chain's CDR3 is CASSLLREVDTEAFF. CDR3 in DNA: TGTGCCAGCAGTTTATTGAGGGAAGTAGACACTGAAGCTTTCTTT.

The chain has TRBV5-1 and TRBJ2-2, with 8 bases aligning to TRBD1. With 0 bases clipped from V and 2 bases from J, the junction kept 3 bases outside the gene matches. This CDR3 region has 16 residues. CDR1 is SGHRS and CDR2 is YFSETQ in the germline V gene. The CDR3 sequence: CASSLGGTGNTGELFF. The CDR3 region has the DNA TGCGCCAGCAGCTTGGGCGGGACAGGTAACACCGGGGAGCTGTTTTTT.

A single count supports this clone. V gene TRBV9 combines with J gene TRBJ2-1; 12 nucleotides match TRBD2. Germline V gene lookup returns CDR1 SGDLS and CDR2 YYNGEE. The CDR3 runs 16 residues. V gave up 3 bases and J gave up 4 bases; unmatched junction bases: 5. CDR3 bases: TGTGCCAGCAGCGCCGGACTAGCGGGACTGTACAATGAGCAGTTCTTC. Protein sequence: CASSAGLAGLYNEQFF.

The CDR3 DNA follows: TGTGCCAGCTCACCACCGGGACAGGGCTTGGAAAAACTGTTTTTT. Translating it yields CASSPPGQGLEKLFF. The chain recombines TRBV18 with TRBJ1-4, with 9 bases lining up with TRBD1. CDR1 and CDR2 (germline): KGHSH, LQKENI. The CDR3 length is 15 residues. Trimming at V came to 0 bases and at J to 8 bases, leaving 4 bases not matched to a gene.

This sequence joins TRBV2 and TRBJ2-5; 9 bases are shared with TRBD1. Trimming cost V 5 bases and J 4 bases; bases outside gene matches: 2. Germline values: CDR1 SNHLY, CDR2 FYNNEI. This CDR3 has 13 amino acids. CDR3 in DNA: TGTGCCAGCAGTTGGACAGGGGTAGAGACCCAGTACTTC. Translating it yields CASSWTGVETQYF.

J is TRBJ2-3 and V is TRBV6-5; TRBD2 might be the D (6 bases). V was trimmed by 6 bases and J by 0 bases, leaving 13 bases between them. Germline CDR1 is MNHEY and CDR2 is SVGAGI. CDR3 length equals 15 residues. CDR3: CASSRTTTSTDTQYF. CDR3 DNA sequence: TGTGCCAGCAGCCGGACTACAACTAGCACAGATACGCAGTATTTT.

This clone appeared a single time. The chain combines TRBV19 with TRBJ2-3; D tentatively reads TRBD1 or TRBD2 (6 bases each). V dropped 3 bases and J dropped 5 bases, with 12 bases sitting between them. The germline CDR1 and CDR2 sequences are LNHDA and SQIVND (reference sequence). The CDR3 consists of 14 residues. This CDR3 reads CASSIRGLEDTQYF. The CDR3 nucleotides read TGTGCCAGTAGTATTCGGGGGCTGGAAGATACGCAGTATTTT.

This sequence joins TRBV19 and TRBJ2-7; D might be TRBD2 (5 bases). The V end was cut by 7 bases, the J end by 0 bases, with 16 bases between. Germline V lookup: CDR1 LNHDA, CDR2 SQIVND (reference sequence). The CDR3 sequence is 15 residues long. The CDR3 spells CASKEGPYSSYEQYF. The DNA of the CDR3 is TGTGCCAGTAAAGAGGGTCCTTACTCCTCCTACGAGCAGTACTTC.

This clone turned up a few times. The rearrangement links TRBV5-4 to TRBJ1-1, with a tentative D call TRBD1 (6 bases). CDR1 is SGHNT and CDR2 is YYREEE in the germline V gene (reference sequence). Deletions cut 4 bases from V and 3 bases from J, with 16 bases between. The length of the CDR3 is 15 residues. The chain's CDR3 is CASSPPGARDTEAFF. The DNA of the CDR3 is TGTGCCAGCAGCCCCCCAGGGGCGCGCGACACTGAAGCTTTCTTT.

The chain recombines TRBV7-2 with TRBJ2-3; 8 nucleotides agree with TRBD1. The ends lost 5 bases at V and 5 bases at J; junction bases unmatched: 12. Per the germline V gene, CDR1 is SGHTA and CDR2 is FQGNSA. This CDR3 is 16 amino acids long. DNA of the CDR3: TGTGCCAGCAGCCCAAGGACAGGGCGAATGAGAGATACGCAGTATTTT. This translates into CASSPRTGRMRDTQYF.

In this sample, this clone turned up once. V and J are TRBV7-9 and TRBJ2-7; 11 bases line up with TRBD2. Germline trimming cut 5 bases from V and 1 base from J; bases unmatched to any gene: 10. Per the germline V gene, CDR1 is SEHNR and CDR2 is FQNEAQ (reference sequence). The CDR3 extends over 17 amino acids. The CDR3 here is CASSPTLAGVRSYEQYF. In DNA form, the CDR3 reads TGTGCCAGCAGCCCGACACTAGCGGGAGTTCGGTCCTACGAGCAGTACTTC.

The chain combines TRBV19 with TRBJ2-1; D is tentatively TRBD1 or TRBD2 (5 bases each). Germline V gives CDR1 LNHDA, CDR2 SQIVND (reference sequence). V lost 3 bases, J lost 7 bases, and 13 bases lay in between. The CDR3 has 14 residues. CDR3 in amino acids: CASSIRGGVNEQFF. As DNA, the CDR3 is TGTGCCAGTAGTATTCGGGGCGGTGTGAATGAGCAGTTCTTC.

This rearrangement joins TRBV28 to TRBJ1-1; D call uncertain. This CDR3 spans 14 amino acids. V was pared by 3 bases and J by 0 bases, with 8 bases between. CDR1 and CDR2 (germline): MDHEN, SYDVKM. The CDR3 loop reads CASSFGSMNTEAFF. CDR3 sequence (DNA): TGTGCCAGCAGTTTCGGCAGTATGAACACTGAAGCTTTCTTT.

This chain links TRBV18 with TRBJ1-3; maybe TRBD1 (5 bases). The V end was cut by 1 base, the J end by 0 bases, with 7 bases between. The CDR3 totals 15 residues. Looked up from germline, CDR1 is KGHSH and CDR2 is LQKENI. The CDR3 coding sequence is TGTGCCAGCTCACCACGGGGGGACTCTGGAAACACCATATATTTT. This sequence encodes CASSPRGDSGNTIYF.

CDR3 coding DNA: TGTGCCAGCAGCGTAGCTCGGAGACTAGCTGAGACCGGGGAGCTGTTTTTT. Encoded protein: CASSVARRLAETGELFF. The J gene is TRBJ2-2, the V gene TRBV9; 7 nucleotides match TRBD2. V lost 0 bases to trimming and J lost 5 bases; unmatched junction nucleotides: 10. This CDR3 contains 17 residues. Germline assignment: CDR1 SGDLS and CDR2 YYNGEE. Full variable domain (missing parts from reference TRBV9 and TRBJ2-2): DSGVTQTPKHLITATGQRVTLRCSPRSGDLSVYWYQQSLDQGLQFLIQYYNGEERAKGNILERFSAQQFPDLHSELNLSSLELGDSALYFCASSVARRLAETGELFFGEGSRLTVL.

The chain is built from TRBV7-9 and TRBJ1-2, with D possibly being TRBD1 (6 bases). V was cut by 1 base and J by 5 bases, with 14 bases left in between. CDR1 and CDR2 (germline): SEHNR, FQNEAQ (reference sequence). This CDR3 spans 15 amino acids. The CDR3 region has the DNA TGTGCCAGCAGCTTAGGGGACAAAGATTTGTATGGCTACACCTTC. Residues: CASSLGDKDLYGYTF.

This sequence joins TRBV7-6 and TRBJ1-1, with D unclear. Germline V gives CDR1 SGHVS, CDR2 FNYEAQ. Trimming took 1 base from V and 3 from J, leaving 9 bases between them. This CDR3 is 14 amino acids long. This CDR3 is CASSLVGVDTEAFF. In nucleotides, the CDR3 is TGTGCCAGCAGCTTAGTCGGGGTCGACACTGAAGCTTTCTTT.

With regard to this clone: A much larger clone is a single base away; this may be a read error. The chain is built from TRBV19 and TRBJ1-1, with D hard to call. V gave up 7 bases and J gave up 1 base, with 7 bases separating them. Germline CDR1 is LNHDA and CDR2 is SQIVND (reference sequence). The CDR3 sequence is 12 residues long. The CDR3 nucleotides are TGTGCCAGTAACGACGAGAACACTGAAGCTTTCTTT. Translated, it gives CASNDENTEAFF.